The clone carrying this T cell receptor beta chain has only a few counts. The J segment lost 3 bases and the V segment lost 6 bases, leaving 9 bases of the junction unmatched. CDR1 is LGHNT and CDR2 is FRNRAP in the germline V gene. This CDR3 is built from 16 residues. The data belong to a study of patients and donors after allogeneic stem cell transplantation. TCRdb re-called the RT-PCR reads through MiXCR, storing one row per CDR3 protein. The sample holds 150,000 to 200,000 distinct CDR3 sequences; over 25% are singletons and the top ten take approximately 3%. This chain uses TRBV12-5 with TRBJ2-7; the match to TRBD2 covers 12 bases. Input material: blood, either unsorted or a sorted T cell fraction (not recorded which). This sequence originates from a human donor who was either an allogeneic HSCT recipient or a stem cell or donor lymphocyte infusion donor (not recorded which). It is not recorded whose cells these are; they may come from a transplant donor. The CDR3, as DNA: TGTGCTAGTGGATCTAGCGGGAGGGCCGAATACTACGAGCAGTACTTC. It specifies CASGSSGRAEYYEQYF.